The 28 T cell receptor beta chains below were found in one sample sequenced in a study of shared clonotypes between healthy human individuals. Produced via immunoSEQ multiplex PCR; TCRdb's table is partial and in-frame only. The sample yields 650,000 to 800,000 clones, roughly two thirds seen once. The sample taken for sequencing was memory CD4+ T cells sorted from blood. The subset here: CD45RA-negative fraction. The receptors shown here come from a woman under 40 in good health.

This chain links TRBV5-5 with TRBJ1-1; D perhaps matches TRBD1 (5 bases). CDR1 and CDR2 (germline): SGHKS, YYEKEE (reference sequence). The CDR3 covers 15 residues. Trimming stripped 5 bases from V and 4 bases from J, with 18 bases between. CDR3 residues: CASSRIQGGFTEAFF. The CDR3 region has the DNA TGTGCCAGCAGTCGAATCCAGGGTGGATTCACTGAAGCTTTCTTT.

The CDR3 DNA sequence: TGTGCCAGCAGTGGCTACAGGGGGCGAACTGAAGCTTTCTTT. Residues: CASSGYRGRTEAFF. This chain connects TRBV6-1 to TRBJ1-1, with 9 bases lining up with TRBD1. The germline V gene encodes CDR1 MNHNS and CDR2 SASEGT. With V trimmed by 4 bases and J by 5 bases, 5 bases remained unmatched. The CDR3 loop spans 14 amino acids.

The J gene is TRBJ2-5, the V gene TRBV10-1; possible D gene TRBD1, 6 bases. From germline, CDR1 is WNHNN and CDR2 SYGVQD (reference sequence). The CDR3 is made up of 13 amino acids. With 8 bases removed from V and 3 bases from J, the gap between germline ends came to 13 bases. CDR3 residues: CASVLHREETQYF. The CDR3, as DNA: TGCGCCAGCGTCCTGCACAGGGAAGAGACCCAGTACTTC.

The V and J genes are TRBV7-9 and TRBJ2-1; 8 nucleotides align to TRBD1. The CDR3 runs 14 residues. The germline gives CDR1 SEHNR, CDR2 FQNEAQ (reference sequence). The V gene end was trimmed by 6 bases and the J gene end by 5 bases; junction bases not matched to a gene: 6. The CDR3 here is CASSSGTGHNEQFF. In nucleotides, the CDR3 is TGTGCCAGCAGTTCCGGGACAGGACACAATGAGCAGTTCTTC.

This rearrangement joins TRBV10-1 to TRBJ1-2; D is unresolved. This CDR3 spans 13 amino acids. V lost 0 bases and J 4 bases, leaving 6 bases between the germline ends. Germline CDR1 and CDR2: WNHNN and SYGVQD (reference sequence). The CDR3, as DNA: TGCGCCAGCAGTGAGTCTGGCAGCTATGGCTACACCTTC. It is translated as CASSESGSYGYTF.

This chain links TRBV6-5 with TRBJ1-3; D unresolved. Germline CDR1 reads MNHEY; CDR2 reads SVGAGI. The CDR3 extends over 15 amino acids. V was trimmed by 0 bases and J by 6 bases, leaving 12 bases between them. The CDR3 region is CASSYSVKGQNTIYF. CDR3 DNA sequence: TGTGCCAGCAGTTACTCGGTGAAGGGCCAAAACACCATATATTTT.

The chain has TRBV14 and TRBJ2-1; 9 bases fit TRBD2. Losses at the gene ends were 1 base for V and 8 bases for J; bases not matched to a gene: 12. The CDR3 runs to 17 residues. CDR1 and CDR2 (germline): SGHDN, FVKESK. The CDR3 coding sequence is TGTGCCAGCAGCCAAGTGCGAGGGCGGGAGGGCTTTTATGAGCAGTTCTTC. The encoded protein is CASSQVRGREGFYEQFF.

The chain recombines TRBV19 with TRBJ2-2, with 7 nucleotides matching TRBD2. J was trimmed by 4 bases and V by 7 bases; bases with no gene match: 6. This CDR3 has 14 amino acids. Germline V gene lookup returns CDR1 LNHDA and CDR2 SQIVND (reference sequence). This chain's CDR3 is CASMSGIGTGELFF. The CDR3 region has the DNA TGTGCCAGTATGAGCGGGATCGGCACCGGGGAGCTGTTTTTT. Together with reference TRBV19 and TRBJ2-2, the CDR3 gives the full variable domain: DGGITQSPKYLFRKEGQNVTLSCEQNLNHDAMYWYRQDPGQGLRLIYYSQIVNDFQKGDIAEGYSVSREKKESFPLTVTSAQKNPTAFYLCASMSGIGTGELFFGEGSRLTVL.

The table lists this clone with a count of one. The CDR3 nucleotides read TGTGCCAGCAGTTTAACAGGGAAGACGAGGAACACTGAAGCTTTCTTT. Its protein product is CASSLTGKTRNTEAFF. This chain uses TRBV28 with TRBJ1-1; D might be TRBD1 (6 bases). Trimming shortened V by 2 bases and J by 1 base, and 14 bases separated the two germline ends. Germline V gene lookup returns CDR1 MDHEN and CDR2 SYDVKM. The CDR3 sequence is 16 residues long.

The CDR3 reads CASEPGGPGELFF. The CDR3, as DNA: TGTGCCAGCGAACCGGGAGGGCCCGGGGAGCTGTTTTTT. V usage is TRBV7-9 and J usage is TRBJ2-2; TRBD2 agrees at 8 bases. This CDR3 region has 13 residues. After removal of 8 bases from V and 6 bases from J, the junction contained 5 bases not matched to a gene. Germline lookup yields CDR1 SEHNR and CDR2 FQNEAQ (reference sequence).

On this clone: This specimen includes other DNA sequences encoding the same CDR3. The rearrangement joins TRBV28 to TRBJ2-2; D is uncertain. The CDR3 length is 14 residues. The germline gives CDR1 MDHEN, CDR2 SYDVKM. The germline V and J ends were trimmed by 9 bases and 1 base, with 12 bases remaining between them. This CDR3 reads CASGSGQNTGELFF. The CDR3, as DNA: TGTGCCAGTGGCTCCGGGCAGAACACCGGGGAGCTGTTTTTT.

J is TRBJ2-3 and V is TRBV5-4; 9 bases are a match to TRBD2. The CDR3 extends over 17 amino acids. Germline-derived CDR1 and CDR2 are SGHNT and YYREEE (reference sequence). J gave up 1 base and V 0 bases, and 6 bases lay outside the gene matches. The CDR3, as DNA: TGTGCCAGCAGCTTGGTAGCGGGAGTTTGGGGCACAGATACGCAGTATTTT. This gives the protein CASSLVAGVWGTDTQYF.

The chain employs TRBV7-9 and TRBJ2-7, with a possible D match to TRBD2 (6 bases). CDR1 and CDR2 (germline): SEHNR, FQNEAQ (reference sequence). This CDR3 region has 15 residues. V was shortened by 7 bases and J by 0 bases, with 16 bases between the two germline ends. DNA for the CDR3: TGTGCCAGCACCCCACCCGGGAGAAGCTCCTACGAGCAGTACTTC. Residues: CASTPPGRSSYEQYF. Full variable domain (remainder filled in from reference TRBV7-9 and TRBJ2-7): DTGVSQNPRHKITKRGQNVTFRCDPISEHNRLYWYRQTLGQGPEFLTYFQNEAQLEKSRLLSDRFSAERPKGSFSTLEIQRTEQGDSAMYLCASTPPGRSSYEQYFGPGTRLTVT.

V and J are TRBV27 and TRBJ2-7; possibly TRBD1 or TRBD2 for D (5 bases each). Trimming removed 3 bases from V and 6 bases from J, with 24 bases in between. Per germline, CDR1 MNHEY and CDR2 SMNVEV (reference sequence). The CDR3 is made up of 17 amino acids. The chain's CDR3 is CASSLFRPGPRGAEQYF. The CDR3 DNA is TGTGCCAGCAGTTTGTTCCGACCGGGACCCCGGGGAGCCGAGCAGTACTTC.

The chain links TRBV10-2 to TRBJ2-3; D gene uncertain. CDR1 is WSHSY, CDR2 SAAADI, per germline. The CDR3 has 12 residues. V was shortened by 2 bases and J by 3 bases, with 3 bases between the two germline ends. The CDR3 DNA follows: TGCGCCAGCAGTGAGGCAACAGATACGCAGTATTTT. It translates to CASSEATDTQYF.

The CDR3 loop reads CSGPSYNEQFF. In DNA form, the CDR3 reads TGCAGTGGTCCCTCCTACAATGAGCAGTTCTTC. V is TRBV20-1 and J is TRBJ2-1; the D is unclear. The CDR3 has 11 residues. V lost 7 bases, J lost 0 bases, and 4 bases lay in between. The germline gives CDR1 DFQATT, CDR2 SNEGSKA (reference sequence).

The gene calls are TRBV29-1 and TRBJ2-7; D is perhaps TRBD1 or TRBD2 (6 bases each). The CDR3 runs 14 residues. Deletions cut 0 bases from V and 3 bases from J, with 12 bases between. Germline CDR1 SQVTM, CDR2 ANQGSEA. CDR3 sequence reads: CSVEDRGLGYEQYF. CDR3 DNA sequence: TGCAGCGTTGAAGATCGGGGGCTGGGCTACGAGCAGTACTTC.

This chain uses TRBV19 with TRBJ2-7; TRBD1 aligns across 9 bases. Germline assignment: CDR1 LNHDA and CDR2 SQIVND (reference sequence). This CDR3 has 15 residues. Unmatched junction bases numbered 11, after V lost 5 bases and J lost 6 bases. CDR3 amino acids: CASSAGQGQFGEQYF. As DNA, the CDR3 is TGTGCCAGTAGTGCAGGACAGGGGCAGTTTGGCGAGCAGTACTTC.

This clone has a single count. The CDR3 region is CASSLAGTQYF. CDR3 DNA sequence: TGTGCCAGCAGCTTGGCGGGTACGCAGTATTTT. The chain couples TRBV7-8 to TRBJ2-3; D is possibly TRBD2 (5 bases). The CDR3 loop spans 11 amino acids. Germline V CDR1 and CDR2: SGHVS, FQNEAQ. Trimming removed 3 bases at V and 8 bases at J, with 6 bases between.

This sequence joins TRBV23-1 and TRBJ2-4, with D unclear. TRBV23-1 is flagged as an ORF with uncertain function. The CDR3 length is 16 residues. V was shortened by 6 bases and J by 2 bases, with 17 bases between the two germline ends. The CDR3 DNA sequence: TGCGCCAGCAGCCCAATCCGTTGGAGCCCCAAAAACATTCAGTACTTC. It is translated as CASSPIRWSPKNIQYF.

This clone was detected only a few times. The genes are TRBV2 and TRBJ2-6, with a possible D match to TRBD2 (5 bases). CDR1 and CDR2 from the germline V gene are SNHLY and FYNNEI. Deletions cut 10 bases from V and 1 base from J, with 8 bases between. The CDR3 has 13 amino acids. The CDR3 spells CAKRTSGANVLTF. The DNA of the CDR3 is TGTGCCAAGAGGACTTCTGGGGCCAACGTCCTGACTTTC.

V gene TRBV18 combines with J gene TRBJ2-5; TRBD1 agrees at 11 bases. CDR1 KGHSH and CDR2 LQKENI come from the germline V gene. The junction had 2 bases not matched to a gene; V was cut back by 0 bases and J by 5 bases. The CDR3 is made up of 15 amino acids. CDR3 amino acids: CASSPPDRGHETQYF. The CDR3 DNA reads TGTGCCAGCTCACCACCGGACAGGGGGCACGAGACCCAGTACTTC.

The V call is TRBV18, the J call TRBJ1-1; D is undetermined. Trimming left V 6 bases short and J 5 bases short, with 13 bases between. Germline V lookup: CDR1 KGHSH, CDR2 LQKENI. The CDR3 totals 13 residues. The CDR3 sequence: CASSPSGGTEAFF. In DNA form, the CDR3 reads TGTGCCAGCTCCCCGTCAGGCGGAACTGAAGCTTTCTTT. Drawing the rest from reference TRBV18 and TRBJ1-1, the complete variable domain is NAGVMQNPRHLVRRRGQEARLRCSPMKGHSHVYWYRQLPEEGLKFMVYLQKENIIDESGMPKERFSAEFPKEGPSILRIQQVVRGDSAAYFCASSPSGGTEAFFGQGTRLTVV.

The DNA for the CDR3 is TGTGCCAGCAGAAGACAGGATGGCTACACCTTC. It is translated as CASRRQDGYTF. The chain has TRBV6-1 and TRBJ1-2; TRBD1 is a possible D gene (6 bases). The CDR3 is 11 amino acids. Between the trimmed V and J ends, which lost 6 bases and 6 bases, there was a span of 8 bases. Germline CDR1 reads MNHNS; CDR2 reads SASEGT.

This chain links TRBV10-1 with TRBJ1-1, with a possible D match to TRBD1 (6 bases). The V and J ends lost 2 bases and 4 bases respectively, with 14 bases between them. This CDR3 has 15 residues. The germline CDR1 and CDR2 sequences are WNHNN and SYGVQD (reference sequence). The chain's CDR3 is CASSEDGGPITEAFF. CDR3 sequence (DNA): TGCGCCAGCAGTGAGGATGGGGGGCCGATCACTGAAGCTTTCTTT.

This clone was seen a few times. The chain carries TRBV2 and TRBJ2-1, with TRBD2 matching over 7 bases. Trimming at V came to 4 bases and at J to 3 bases, leaving 12 bases not matched to a gene. The germline V gene encodes CDR1 SNHLY and CDR2 FYNNEI. The CDR3 is made up of 17 amino acids. The CDR3 region has the DNA TGTGCCAGCAGTGGGGTGGTTAGACTAGCTATCTACAATGAGCAGTTCTTC. Its translation: CASSGVVRLAIYNEQFF.

This clone has a count of ten or more. The same CDR3 also results from other DNA sequences found in this sample. This chain uses TRBV5-1 with TRBJ2-7; 10 nucleotides match TRBD2. The CDR3 contains 15 residues. V shed 4 bases and J 1 base; nucleotides not matched to a gene: 5. Germline V gives CDR1 SGHRS, CDR2 YFSETQ. Here the CDR3 DNA reads TGCGCCAGCAGCCCACCGACTAGCGGGTCCTACGAGCAGTACTTC. It codes for CASSPPTSGSYEQYF.

The J gene is TRBJ1-2, the V gene TRBV19; D uncertain. The CDR3 runs 13 residues. In germline, CDR1 is LNHDA, CDR2 SQIVND (reference sequence). Trimming shortened V by 8 bases and J by 6 bases, and 16 bases separated the two germline ends. This CDR3 is CASSLGRLDGYTF. The CDR3 DNA follows: TGTGCCAGTTCCTTGGGTAGGTTGGATGGCTACACCTTC.